These 13 T cell receptor beta chains originate from one sample sequenced in a study of a mutant IDH1 vaccine in newly diagnosed glioma. As to time point: week 5, during vaccination. What each vaccine dose contained was 300 ug of mutant IDH1 20-mer peptide, accompanied by topical imiquimod. Their antigen targets remain unknown. Sequenced by immunoSEQ multiplex PCR; TCRdb stores in-frame clones only, minus some. The data contain 35,000 to 45,000 clones, approximately 80% of them seen just once; the ten biggest clones take up about an eighth. The sample in question was PBMCs, obtained from a glioma patient whose treatment included an IDH1 peptide vaccine. The source is a man in his fifties or sixties with glioma.

The chain has TRBV28 and TRBJ2-7; TRBD2 is a possible D gene (6 bases). Germline CDR1 MDHEN, CDR2 SYDVKM. The CDR3 is 12 amino acids. V lost 8 bases and J lost 6, with 14 bases in between. The CDR3 here is CASGAGSLEQYF. CDR3 bases: TGTGCCAGCGGAGCGGGTTCGCTCGAGCAGTACTTC. The whole variable domain, remainder taken from reference TRBV28 and TRBJ2-7, is DVKVTQSSRYLVKRTGEKVFLECVQDMDHENMFWYRQDPGLGLRLIYFSYDVKMKEKGDIPEGYSVSREKKERFSLILESASTNQTSMYLCASGAGSLEQYFGPGTRLTVT.

This clone was seen a handful of times. The V gene is TRBV4-1, the J gene TRBJ1-4; no definite D call. CDR3 length equals 12 residues. Germline assignment: CDR1 MGHRA and CDR2 YSYEKL. V was trimmed by 4 bases and J by 11 bases, leaving 11 bases between them. Written as DNA, the CDR3 is TGCGCCAGCAGCCCCGTAGCGGGGAAACTGTTTTTT. Amino acid sequence: CASSPVAGKLFF.

There are a few counts of this clone. This sequence joins TRBV15 and TRBJ1-5; a weak D match, TRBD1 (5 bases). This CDR3 is built from 15 residues. Trimming removed 0 bases at V and 3 bases at J, with 9 bases between. Germline CDR1 and CDR2: LNHNV and YYDKDF (reference sequence). This CDR3 is CATSRDLTANQPQHF. The DNA for the CDR3 is TGTGCCACCAGCAGAGATCTGACAGCCAATCAGCCCCAGCATTTT.

The chain joins TRBV4-1 to TRBJ2-7; D perhaps matches TRBD2 (6 bases). Trimming took off 5 bases at V and 3 bases at J, with 17 bases between the two ends. Looked up from germline, CDR1 is MGHRA and CDR2 is YSYEKL. The CDR3 extends over 15 amino acids. The chain's CDR3 is CASSEGPEGVYEQYF. As DNA, the CDR3 is TGCGCCAGCAGCGAAGGTCCGGAGGGTGTCTACGAGCAGTACTTC.

The genes are TRBV5-4 and TRBJ2-3; 8 bases align to TRBD2. Trimming removed 1 base from V and 5 bases from J; junction bases left unmatched: 9. The CDR3 is 16 amino acids. Germline-derived CDR1 and CDR2 are SGHNT and YYREEE (reference sequence). The CDR3 reads CASSLIGGAPGDTQYF. For the CDR3, the DNA is TGTGCCAGCAGCTTGATCGGGGGGGCCCCGGGAGATACGCAGTATTTT.

The chain uses TRBV30 and TRBJ2-5; unclear D gene. Germline V lookup: CDR1 GTSNPN, CDR2 SVGIG (reference sequence). The CDR3 runs to 11 residues. Trimming took 5 bases from V and 5 from J, leaving 9 bases between them. CDR3 region: CAWGVGETQYF. CDR3 DNA sequence: TGTGCCTGGGGGGTGGGGGAGACCCAGTACTTC.

This clone has only one observation. The V gene is TRBV27, the J gene TRBJ1-3; D possibly corresponds to TRBD1 (6 bases). The CDR3 runs to 13 residues. The germline V and J ends were trimmed by 5 bases and 6 bases, with 11 bases remaining between them. Germline V CDR1 and CDR2: MNHEY, SMNVEV (reference sequence). CDR3 sequence (DNA): TGTGCCAGCAGTCAGGGGCGTACAAACACCATATATTTT. Protein product: CASSQGRTNTIYF.

The chain has TRBV28 and TRBJ2-7; 8 nucleotides agree with TRBD1. Trimming took 6 bases from V and 10 from J; bases not matched to a gene: 11. The CDR3 consists of 13 residues. From germline, CDR1 is MDHEN and CDR2 SYDVKM. Here the CDR3 reads CASSAPNRGRQYF. The CDR3 DNA reads as TGTGCCAGCAGCGCTCCGAACAGGGGGAGACAGTACTTC.

The V call is TRBV5-8, the J call TRBJ2-3, with D perhaps matching TRBD2 (6 bases). The CDR3 has 15 residues. V shed 5 bases and J shed 7 bases, with 20 bases lying between them. CDR1 is SGHTS and CDR2 is YDEGEE in the germline V gene. The CDR3 DNA is TGTGCCAGCAGTATTGGGGACTTAGGTGTGAATACGCAGTATTTT. It encodes CASSIGDLGVNTQYF.

The table lists this clone with a few counts. The J gene is TRBJ1-5, the V gene TRBV19; 7 bases are shared with TRBD1. Germline lookup yields CDR1 LNHDA and CDR2 SQIVND (reference sequence). CDR3 size: 15 residues. V was clipped by 7 bases and J by 6 bases; unmatched bases: 12. The CDR3 DNA reads TGTGCCAGTAAGGAGACAGGGTTAGGTTCTCAGCCCCAGCATTTT. This encodes CASKETGLGSQPQHF.

The J gene is TRBJ1-2, the V gene TRBV18; weak D call: TRBD1 (6 bases). The ends were cut back, 0 bases at V and 8 bases at J, with 16 bases in the middle. Germline loops: CDR1 KGHSH, CDR2 LQKENI. CDR3 length equals 15 residues. The CDR3 coding sequence is TGTGCCAGCTCACCACCCAGGACAGTGGGGGGAGGCTACACCTTC. Residues: CASSPPRTVGGGYTF.

The CDR3: CASSTRKEDEQFF. CDR3 bases: TGCGCCAGCAGCACCAGAAAGGAAGATGAGCAGTTCTTC. V is TRBV4-3 and J is TRBJ2-1; D gene uncertain. The germline V and J ends were trimmed by 5 bases and 8 bases, with 13 bases remaining between them. The V gene's germline CDR1 is LGHNA and CDR2 YSLEER. This CDR3 contains 13 residues.

The rearrangement links TRBV25-1 to TRBJ2-7; the D is unclear. The CDR3 loop spans 13 amino acids. The germline V gene encodes CDR1 MGHDK and CDR2 SYGVNS. The V end was cut by 10 bases, the J end by 0 bases, with 13 bases between. Here the CDR3 DNA reads TGTGCCACTTCGACCCCGATCTCCTACGAGCAGTACTTC. This encodes CATSTPISYEQYF.